This T cell receptor (beta chain) was retrieved from a study of T cell responses to AZD1222 COVID-19 vaccine. Study results and limitations: Of the AZD1222 recipients, only five to seven were seropositive at baseline. There were vaccine-associated CD4 TCRs across spike, dominant at 160-218 and 743-854.

About this clone: Its antigen remains unknown.

The CDR3 contains 15 residues. Germline V gene lookup returns CDR1 LNHDA and CDR2 SQIVND (reference sequence). V was pared by 3 bases and J by 2 bases, with 12 bases between. Using immunoSEQ multiplex PCR, the repertoire was profiled, and TCRdb retains in-frame clones only, with some absent. The data contain 130,000 to 150,000 clones, about 90% of them seen just once; the ten biggest clones take up 5%. This sequence joins TRBV19 and TRBJ2-3; a weak D match, TRBD2 (6 bases). This sequence was found in an adult in good health. Sequenced material: peripheral blood, taken on day 0 of AZD1222 vaccination. The CDR3 sequence is CASSIIGTYTDTQYF. DNA for the CDR3: TGTGCCAGTAGTATCATAGGGACTTACACAGATACGCAGTATTTT.